This T cell receptor (beta chain) was recovered during a study of metastatic and nonmetastatic thyroid tumors. On the study more broadly: Repertoire comparison spanned blood and tumor or nodule tissue of malignant and benign thyroid patients. Study-wide results and limits: Malignant thyroid tumors reportedly had TCR beta diversity that was significantly higher than in benign nodules, in blood and tumor.

Of note for this clone: Its antigen is undetermined. An end of the junction differs from the germline gene, which may be a read error.

All patients reached thyroid surgery having received no treatment beforehand. TCRdb re-called clones via MiXCR from the PCR reads. The sample lists roughly 18,000 clones, 30% to 35% occurring once. The sample comprised adjacent normal tissue. The TCR comes from a female donor with papillary thyroid cancer or a benign thyroid nodule (not recorded which). Some clones in this sample may be carry-over from other donors' samples.

In DNA, the CDR3 is TGTGCCAGCAGTTACTCGACGGACTATCACAATGAGCAGTTATTC. Translation gives CASSYSTDYHNEQLF. The V call is TRBV6-2 or TRBV6-3, the J call TRBJ2-1, with D perhaps TRBD2 (6 bases). CDR1 and CDR2 from the germline V gene are MNHEY and SVGEGT. CDR3 length: 15 amino acids.